What follows is one T cell receptor beta chain and its context. Its target antigen remains unknown. No quality values exist for individual bases; no much larger clone is one base distant. The sample comes from a study of PD-1 blockade in classical Hodgkin lymphoma (dated by TCRdb to the early 2020s). In terms of the full investigation: Nivolumab dosing was 3 mg/kg intravenously every 2 weeks, continuing until either disease progression or unacceptable toxicity. A peripheral blood immune signature of response to PD-1 blockade in classical Hodgkin lymphoma was defined using TCR beta sequencing and CyTOF.

The Qiagen DNeasy kit was used to extract genomic DNA both from unsorted PBMCs and from the negatively selected CD4+ and CD8+ fractions. TCR beta CDR3 regions were subjected to amplification by immunoSEQ multiplex PCR with primers that anneal to V and J segments. A synthetic immune receptor repertoire was used to minimize amplification bias, and any residual bias was removed computationally once sequencing was done. As for how the authors treated the data: Repertoire diversity was quantified as the Shannon entropy index using custom Python scripts. The unsorted, CD4+ and CD8+ repertoires were each analyzed separately, with the exception of combined analyses, where CD4+ and CD8+ sequences were merged in silico. Clonal expansion was defined as at least a 2-fold frequency increase after treatment relative to C1D1, with a pseudocount of 0.5 for undetected baseline clones. Singleton clones were defined as clones with 0 or 1 copy at C1D1, and non-singleton clones were defined as clones with 2 or more copies. Clones expanded in unsorted samples were labelled as CD4+, CD8+ or unknown by matching protein sequences in sorted samples from the same patient. Wilcoxon tests on paired samples were used to test diversity changes from C1D1 to C4D1. What TCRdb holds here is the immuneACCESS table cut down to in-frame rearrangements. Part of the clones is not present; checked against another copy, under half of the missing clones reflect an unresolved V gene, and the others are unexplained. V, J and clone size are those of that table, while D and trimming were read from the DNA. This sample has about 110,000 clones in its table, and roughly nine tenths of those were observed once. Around 19% of the sample lies in the top ten.

This specimen's time point label, per the study, means: cycle 4 day 1 (C4D1), after more than five weeks of nivolumab. Every trial patient had relapsed following autologous stem cell transplantation, and prior brentuximab vedotin exposure was what differed among cohorts A, B and C. The trial cohort included 50 or so patients with relapsed/refractory classical Hodgkin lymphoma, and each patient had a best overall response of complete response, partial response or progressive disease. Trial patients were treated with single-agent nivolumab in the multi-cohort phase II CheckMate 205 trial. An independent review committee assessed best overall response using the 2007 International Working Group response criteria. Trial PBMCs were collected just before the start of nivolumab (C1D1) and during therapy at cycle 2 day 1 and cycle 4 day 1. Peripheral blood was collected in 8 mL Vacutainer Cell Preparation Tubes, from which PBMCs were isolated by centrifugation and then cryopreserved.

Study-level results and caveats: By C4D1, a significant rise was seen in CD4+ TCR diversity but not in CD8+ TCR diversity (p=0.0027 vs p=0.16), and the rise was most apparent among complete responders (p=0.02). Patients starting nivolumab less than 1 year after ASCT had lower diversity and were excluded from later analyses to avoid confounding by immune reconstitution. Baseline TCR diversity was reported to be lower in newly diagnosed patients than in healthy donors and to be lower still in relapsed/refractory patients. The study was restricted to a single clinical trial cohort, and the causes of repertoire differences, possibly disease activity or prior therapy, were left undefined. Among trial patients, those achieving complete response had baseline diversity similar to that of newly diagnosed patients, while diversity was significantly lower in partial responders and progressors.

V drops 0 bases and J drops 0 bases, leaving 17 bases in between. As encoded in the germline V gene (reference sequence), CDR1 is SEHNR while CDR2 is FQNEAQ. From its cysteine to its phenylalanine, the CDR3 spans 18 amino acids. Only the CDR3 part of the read is kept: 54 bases, read in frame from the first base. The sequence links TRBV7-9 to TRBJ1-1; a weak D assignment points to TRBD1 (5 bases agree). The sample here was peripheral blood mononuclear cells (PBMCs), taken before the fourth cycle of nivolumab. This receptor was taken from a human donor with classical Hodgkin lymphoma. Here is the DNA: TGTGCCAGCAGCTTAGCGTTTATTACTGGGGGGGTGAACACTGAAGCTTTCTTT. Its protein product is CASSLAFITGGVNTEAFF.